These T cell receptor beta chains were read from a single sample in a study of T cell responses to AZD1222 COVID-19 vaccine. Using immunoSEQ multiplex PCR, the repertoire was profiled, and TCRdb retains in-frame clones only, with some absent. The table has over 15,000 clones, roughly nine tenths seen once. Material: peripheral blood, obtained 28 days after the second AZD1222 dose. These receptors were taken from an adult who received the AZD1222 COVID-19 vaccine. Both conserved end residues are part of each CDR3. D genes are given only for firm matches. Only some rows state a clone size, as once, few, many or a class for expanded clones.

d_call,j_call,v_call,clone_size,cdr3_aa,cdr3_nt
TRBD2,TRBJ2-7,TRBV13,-,CASSGTSANGSYEQYF,TGTGCCAGCTCAGGGACTAGCGCCAATGGGTCCTACGAGCAGTACTTC
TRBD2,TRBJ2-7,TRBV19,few,CASSNSGASYFEQYF,TGTGCCAGTAGTAATAGCGGGGCCTCCTACTTCGAGCAGTACTTC
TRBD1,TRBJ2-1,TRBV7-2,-,CASAWGTGGQGEQFF,TGTGCCAGCGCCTGGGGGACAGGGGGCCAAGGTGAGCAGTTCTTC
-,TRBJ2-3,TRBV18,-,CASSQQWVVDTQYF,TGTGCCAGCTCGCAACAGTGGGTAGTAGATACGCAGTATTTT
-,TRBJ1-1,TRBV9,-,CASSVSQAGDTEAFF,TGTGCCAGCAGCGTATCGCAGGCAGGGGACACTGAAGCTTTCTTT
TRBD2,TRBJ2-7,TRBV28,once,CASTTGLAGGYEQYF,TGTGCCAGCACCACGGGACTAGCGGGAGGTTACGAGCAGTACTTC
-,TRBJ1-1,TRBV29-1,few,CSVGEYGAEAFF,TGCAGTGTGGGGGAATATGGCGCTGAAGCTTTCTTT
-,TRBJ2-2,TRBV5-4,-,CASSPDLLNTGELFF,TGTGCCAGCAGCCCGGACTTACTGAACACCGGGGAGCTGTTTTTT
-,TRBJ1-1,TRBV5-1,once,CASSPAVGGNTEAFF,TGCGCCAGCAGCCCGGCGGTGGGGGGGAACACTGAAGCTTTCTTT
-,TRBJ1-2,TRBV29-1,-,CSVDDRNYGYTF,TGCAGCGTTGACGACAGGAACTATGGCTACACCTTC
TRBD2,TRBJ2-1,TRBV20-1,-,CSASLLVTSGRYQSYNEQFF,TGCAGTGCTAGTCTCCTGGTAACAAGCGGGAGGTACCAATCCTACAATGAGCAGTTCTTC
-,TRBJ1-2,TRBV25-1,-,CASSESGHIGYGYTF,TGTGCCAGCAGTGAATCCGGGCATATAGGCTATGGCTACACCTTC
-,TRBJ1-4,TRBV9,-,CASSSREGDNEKLFF,TGTGCCAGCAGCTCCCGAGAGGGGGATAATGAAAAACTGTTTTTT
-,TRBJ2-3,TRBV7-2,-,CASSLVGGASTDTQYF,TGTGCCAGCAGCTTAGTTGGGGGGGCTAGCACAGATACGCAGTATTTT
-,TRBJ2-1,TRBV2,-,CASSEWGPREFF,TGTGCCAGCAGTGAGTGGGGGCCCCGGGAGTTCTTC
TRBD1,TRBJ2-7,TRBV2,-,CASRAGQVPYEQYF,TGTGCCAGCAGGGCGGGACAGGTCCCCTACGAGCAGTACTTC
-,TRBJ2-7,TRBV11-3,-,CASSVGRQGSHEQYF,TGTGCCAGCAGCGTGGGGAGGCAGGGTTCCCACGAGCAGTACTTC
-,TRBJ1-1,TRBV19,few,CASVRDPRGNTEAFF,TGTGCCAGTGTCCGCGACCCCCGGGGCAATACTGAAGCTTTCTTT
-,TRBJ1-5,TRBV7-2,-,CASSFDLAGNQPQHF,TGTGCCAGCAGCTTTGATTTGGCTGGCAATCAGCCCCAGCATTTT